The clone carrying this T cell receptor beta chain was recorded many times. Its specificity is unknown. This entry comes from a study of regulatory T cells in long-lasting Graves disease. Overall study context: Persistent cases took antithyroid drugs over 5 years and stayed TSH receptor antibody positive.

The time point here: persistent/refractory GD, antithyroid drugs over 5 years with positive TRAb. Construction of the TCR library relied on RNA isolated from PBMCs. Arm-PCR of CDR3 regions and iRepertoire HTBI primers were used to build TCR beta libraries. In TCRdb, the multiplex PCR reads were re-called with MiXCR into one record per CDR3 protein. The sample lists about 470,000 distinct CDR3 sequences, less than 25% occurring once. Study findings and constraints: The TCR repertoire of persistent Graves' patients was less diverse than that of newly diagnosed ones.

The input for sequencing was peripheral blood mononuclear cells (PBMCs), taken when the disease was refractory, from a patient treated with antithyroid drugs. The TCR was taken from a female donor with Graves disease.

DNA of the CDR3: TGTGCCAGCAGTGAAACTAGCGGACAAGAGACCCAGTACTTC. Protein sequence: CASSETSGQETQYF. The chain links TRBV12-3 or TRBV12-4 to TRBJ2-5, with 8 bases aligning to TRBD2. V lost 5 bases to trimming and J lost 2 bases; unmatched junction nucleotides: 4. The CDR3 spans 14 residues.